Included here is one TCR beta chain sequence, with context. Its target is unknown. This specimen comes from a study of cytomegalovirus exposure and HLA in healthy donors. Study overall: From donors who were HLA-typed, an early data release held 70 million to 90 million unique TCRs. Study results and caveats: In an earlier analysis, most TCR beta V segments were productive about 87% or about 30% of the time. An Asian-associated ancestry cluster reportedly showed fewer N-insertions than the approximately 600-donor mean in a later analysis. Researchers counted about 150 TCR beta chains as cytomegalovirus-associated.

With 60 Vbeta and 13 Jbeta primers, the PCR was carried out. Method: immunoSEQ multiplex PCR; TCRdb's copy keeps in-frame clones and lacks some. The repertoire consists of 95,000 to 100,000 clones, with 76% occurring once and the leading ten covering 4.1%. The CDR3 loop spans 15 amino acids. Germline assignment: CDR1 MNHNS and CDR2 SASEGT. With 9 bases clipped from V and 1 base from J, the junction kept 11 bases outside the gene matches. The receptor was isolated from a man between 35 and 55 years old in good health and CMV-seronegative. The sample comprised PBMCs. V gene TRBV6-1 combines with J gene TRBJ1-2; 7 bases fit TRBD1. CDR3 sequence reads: CASSSLGQSNYGYTF. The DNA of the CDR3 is TGTGCCAGTAGTTCCTTGGGACAGAGTAACTATGGCTACACCTTC.